This T cell receptor (beta chain) comes out of a study of blood T cell repertoires in COVID-19 (TCRdb year 2020). Study-wide context: The collaborator samples originated in the United States, Italy and Spain and spanned the acute and convalescent phases of COVID-19. The material from the prospective study consisted of cDNA or gDNA derived from T cells, B-cell-depleted T cells, or PBMCs. Deeply sampled blood TCRbeta repertoires from subjects exposed to, actively infected with, or recovered from COVID-19 were included in the dataset. A freely available public database, intended as a resource for researchers studying the immune response to SARS-CoV-2, is where the repertoires were released. The samples were drawn from the first 160 participants of the ongoing ImmuneRACE study and from 1,254 subjects provided by 6 global collaborators. Sample metadata almost always included a de-identified subject ID, COVID-19 status, age in years and sex. Where available, HLA class I and class II types were taken from metadata supplied by the sample provider and were not determined by assay-based typing. Broad study findings and their caveats: Clinical and demographic metadata were provided uncurated, with the amount varying by source and participant.

At the junction V is shortened by 4 bases and J by 4 bases; bases outside the gene matches: 9. Its CDR3 holds 16 amino acids, cysteine through phenylalanine. The only DNA kept is the CDR3, 48 bases in frame from the first base. CDR1 is given as LGHDT and CDR2 as YNNKEL, both from the germline V gene (reference sequence). The immunoSEQ Assay, a bias-controlled multiplex PCR, was used to amplify TCRbeta CDR3 regions from genomic DNA. Turning to the authors' computational methods: The number of nucleated cells in each sample was estimated by amplification of reference gene primers within the assay. To quantify the absolute abundance of each unique TCRbeta CDR3 rearrangement, sequence reads were collapsed and filtered. For each sample, productive Simpson clonality was calculated as the square root of Simpson's diversity index over productive rearrangements. The clones in this table, taken by TCRdb from immuneACCESS, are in-frame only. Not every clone is retained; where verified, under half of the shortfall comes from an unresolved V gene, and the cause of the rest is unknown. Clone size and the V and J calls come from that table; the DNA yielded D and trimming. The sample records roughly 89,000 clones, more than 80% of which are singletons. The ten largest make up about 9.3% of the sample.

Each collaborating institution followed its own protocols to collect whole blood in K2EDTA tubes. Collaborator samples were shipped for TCRbeta analysis as frozen whole blood, isolated PBMCs, or DNA extracted from either sample type. As concerns this clone: This clone's antigen is unknown. Per-base qualities were not stored, and no clone one base away is much larger.

The TCR was taken from a woman aged 70-85 years with acute or convalescent COVID-19. The sample was peripheral blood. The receptor chain draws on TRBV3-1 (or the pseudogene TRBV3-2) and TRBJ2-2; TRBD2 fits 7 bases in the junction. The sequenced DNA is TGTGCCAGCAGCCTCCTCAGCGGGATCGTCACCGGGGAGCTGTTTTTT. This encodes CASSLLSGIVTGELFF.